This TCR beta chain was identified during a study of control samples from healthy donors and cancer patients. Assay: immunoSEQ multiplex PCR; the TCRdb copy retains only in-frame clones and omits some. The sample contains tens of thousands of clones, approximately 90% of which appear only once. V was pared by 8 bases and J by 4 bases, with 20 bases between. Germline CDR1 and CDR2: LGHDT and YNNKEL (reference sequence). This CDR3 has 15 amino acids. The sequence was collected from a woman in her forties or fifties in good health. Sample: blood. V usage is TRBV3-1 (or the pseudogene TRBV3-2) and J usage is TRBJ1-2, with unresolved D. In nucleotides, the CDR3 is TGTGCCAGCGTCCAATCGGGCGCCCCCATCTATGGCTACACCTTC. Protein: CASVQSGAPIYGYTF.